A single T cell receptor beta chain is shown here with its context. Its cognate antigen is unknown. The record originates from a study of response to subunit inactivated influenza vaccine. Study-level results: It was the authors' suggestion that each seasonal influenza vaccination recruits few new T cells.

Trimming shortened V by 2 bases and J by 4 bases, and 8 bases separated the two germline ends. This CDR3 contains 13 residues. Germline V lookup: CDR1 MNHEY, CDR2 SVGEGT. One entry per CDR3 protein, called by TCRdb with MiXCR from the RT-PCR reads. The table lists about 240,000 distinct CDR3 sequences, 12% of them singletons, with 7.8% in the top ten. The clonotype was recovered from a man aged 50-59 years who received an inactivated influenza vaccine. Sequences were derived from non-naive T cells sorted from PBMCs, sampled roughly 2 weeks before vaccination. The gene calls are TRBV6-2 or TRBV6-3 and TRBJ1-2; D may be TRBD1 (5 bases). This CDR3 reads CASSYGASYGYTF. The CDR3 nucleotides are TGTGCCAGCAGTTACGGGGCGTCCTATGGCTACACCTTC.